This T cell receptor (beta chain) was captured by sequencing in a study of cytomegalovirus exposure and HLA in healthy donors. Study observations and caveats: There were approximately 150 TCR beta chains listed as cytomegalovirus-associated.

The germline V and J ends were trimmed by 2 bases and 7 bases, with 15 bases remaining between them. CDR1 and CDR2 (germline): MNHEY, SMNVEV (reference sequence). This CDR3 spans 15 amino acids. This PCR relied on a set of 60 Vbeta primers and 13 Jbeta primers. The repertoire was sequenced with immunoSEQ multiplex PCR; TCRdb's copy has only in-frame clones and lacks some. The data contain some 150,000 clones, 70% to 80% of them singletons. To note about this clone: Its specificity is unknown.

The source is a male donor in good health and CMV-seronegative. The sequencing sample was made of PBMCs. J is TRBJ1-5 and V is TRBV27, with a possible D match to TRBD1 (5 bases). The CDR3 here is CASSLSRGRQQPQHF. DNA of the CDR3: TGTGCCAGCAGTTTAAGTCGGGGGAGGCAGCAGCCCCAGCATTTT.